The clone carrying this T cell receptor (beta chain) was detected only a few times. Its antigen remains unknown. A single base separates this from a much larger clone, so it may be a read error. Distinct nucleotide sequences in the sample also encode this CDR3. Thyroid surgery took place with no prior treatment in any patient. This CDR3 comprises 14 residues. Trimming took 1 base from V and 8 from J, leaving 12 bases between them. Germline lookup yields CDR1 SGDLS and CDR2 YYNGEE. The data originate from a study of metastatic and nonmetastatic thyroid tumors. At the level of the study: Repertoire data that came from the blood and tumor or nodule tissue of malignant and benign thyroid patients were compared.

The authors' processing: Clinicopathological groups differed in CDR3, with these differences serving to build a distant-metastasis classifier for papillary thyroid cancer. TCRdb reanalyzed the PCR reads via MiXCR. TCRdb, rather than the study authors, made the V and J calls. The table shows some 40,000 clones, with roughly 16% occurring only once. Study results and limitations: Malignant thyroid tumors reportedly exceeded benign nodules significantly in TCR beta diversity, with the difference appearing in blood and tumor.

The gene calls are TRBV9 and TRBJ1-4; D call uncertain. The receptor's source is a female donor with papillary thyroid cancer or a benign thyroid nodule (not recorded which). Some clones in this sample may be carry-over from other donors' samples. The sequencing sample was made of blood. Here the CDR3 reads CASSVRLVDEKLFF. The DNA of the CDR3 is TGTGCCAGCAGCGTAAGACTCGTAGACGAAAAACTGTTTTTT.